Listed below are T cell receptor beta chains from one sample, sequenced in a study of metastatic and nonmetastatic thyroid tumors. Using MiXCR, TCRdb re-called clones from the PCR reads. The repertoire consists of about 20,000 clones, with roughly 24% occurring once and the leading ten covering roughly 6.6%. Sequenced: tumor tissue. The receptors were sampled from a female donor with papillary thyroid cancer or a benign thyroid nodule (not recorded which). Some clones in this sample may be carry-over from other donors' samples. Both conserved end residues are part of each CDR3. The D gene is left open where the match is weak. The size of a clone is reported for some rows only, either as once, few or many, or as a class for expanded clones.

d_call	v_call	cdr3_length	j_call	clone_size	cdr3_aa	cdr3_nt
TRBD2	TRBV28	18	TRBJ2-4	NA	CASIEGLAGPIAKNIQYF	TGTGCCAGCATCGAGGGACTAGCTGGACCTATAGCCAAAAACATTCAGTACTTC
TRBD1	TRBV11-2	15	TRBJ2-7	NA	CASSQPGTASYEQHF	TGTGCCAGCAGCCAACCTGGGACAGCCTCCTACGAGCAGCACTTC
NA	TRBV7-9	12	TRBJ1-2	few	CASSLEGLCYTF	TGTGCCAGCAGCTTAGAAGGTCTTTGCTACACCTTC
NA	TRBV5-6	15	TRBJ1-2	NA	CASSSQTSPLYGYTF	TGTGCCAGCAGTTCTCAGACATCCCCTCTCTATGGCTACACCTTC
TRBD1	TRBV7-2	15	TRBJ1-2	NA	CASSVTGGNGYGYTF	TGTGCCAGCAGCGTAACAGGGGGCAACGGATATGGCTACACCTTC
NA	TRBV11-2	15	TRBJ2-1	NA	CASSSDNAFYNEQFF	TGTGCCAGCAGCTCGGACAACGCCTTCTACAATGAGCAGTTCTTC
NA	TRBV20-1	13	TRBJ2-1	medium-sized	CSAQARSYNEQFF	TGCAGTGCCCAAGCGAGAAGCTACAATGAGCAGTTCTTC
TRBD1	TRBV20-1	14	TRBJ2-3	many	CSVRLRGRTDTQYF	TGCAGTGTCCGACTCAGGGGGCGGACAGATACGCAGTATTTT
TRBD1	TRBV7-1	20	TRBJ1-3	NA	CASSSKGTGPSCISGNTIYF	TGTGCCAGCAGCTCCAAGGGGACAGGGCCTTCCTGCATCTCTGGAAACACCATATATTTT
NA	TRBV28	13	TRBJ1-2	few	CASSLWSGDGYTF	TGTGCCAGCAGTTTATGGTCGGGGGATGGCTACACCTTC
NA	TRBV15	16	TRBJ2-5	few	CATSRGLVQIQETQYF	TGTGCCACCAGCAGAGGTTTGGTACAGATCCAAGAGACCCAGTACTTC
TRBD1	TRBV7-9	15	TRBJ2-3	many	CASSGTGAFTDTQYF	TGTGCCAGCAGTGGGACAGGGGCTTTCACAGATACGCAGTATTTT
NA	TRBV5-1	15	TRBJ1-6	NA	CASSLVSGYNSPLHF	TGCGCCAGCAGCTTGGTGTCAGGTTATAATTCACCCCTCCACTTT
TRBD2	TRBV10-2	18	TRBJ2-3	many	CASSEARLAGVGTDTQYF	TGCGCCAGCAGTGAGGCCCGACTAGCGGGAGTAGGCACAGATACGCAGTATTTT
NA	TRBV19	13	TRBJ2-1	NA	CASSVMTGHEQFF	TGTGCCAGTAGTGTAATGACGGGACATGAGCAGTTCTTC
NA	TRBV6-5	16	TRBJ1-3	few	CASSYGRGISGNTIYF	TGTGCCAGCAGTTACGGCCGGGGAATCTCTGGAAACACCATATATTTT
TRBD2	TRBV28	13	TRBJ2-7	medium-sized	CASTRLAGVEQYF	TGTGCCAGCACCCGGCTAGCGGGAGTCGAGCAGTACTTC
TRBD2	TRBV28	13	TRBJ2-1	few	CVDSGRMCNEQFF	TGTGTGGATAGCGGGAGGATGTGCAATGAGCAGTTCTTC
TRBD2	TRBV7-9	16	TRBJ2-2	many	CASSPGLAGVAGELFF	TGTGCCAGCAGCCCCGGACTAGCGGGAGTGGCCGGGGAGCTGTTTTTT
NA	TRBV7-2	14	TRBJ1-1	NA	CASSSPGWKTEAFF	TGTGCCAGCAGTTCTCCAGGGTGGAAGACTGAAGCTTTCTTT
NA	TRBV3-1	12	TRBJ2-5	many	CASSQERGTQYF	TGTGCCAGCAGCCAAGAAAGGGGGACCCAGTACTTC
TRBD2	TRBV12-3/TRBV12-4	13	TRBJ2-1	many	CASGTSAIPEQFF	TGTGCCAGTGGGACTAGCGCTATACCTGAGCAGTTCTTC
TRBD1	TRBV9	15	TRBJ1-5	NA	CASSRQGAPNQPQHF	TGTGCCAGCAGCAGACAGGGGGCGCCGAATCAGCCACAGCATTTT
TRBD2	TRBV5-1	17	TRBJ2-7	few	CASSLVQPQREQYDQYF	TGCGCCAGCAGCTTGGTACAGCCGCAGCGGGAGCAGTATGATCAGTACTTC
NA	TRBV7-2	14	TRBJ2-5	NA	CASSLAGRGETQYF	TGTGCCAGCAGCTTAGCGGGACGGGGAGAGACCCAGTACTTC